The next 26 T cell receptor beta chains were all read from a single sample in a study of cytomegalovirus exposure and HLA in healthy donors. Clones were read by immunoSEQ multiplex PCR, and TCRdb kept only the in-frame ones, dropping some. Among about 68,000 clones listed, approximately 97% were seen once. The source material was PBMCs. The source is a man between 18 and 29 years old in good health and CMV-seronegative.

The V gene is TRBV5-6, the J gene TRBJ2-5; 7 positions match TRBD2. Per the germline V gene, CDR1 is SGHDT and CDR2 is YYEEEE. This CDR3 is built from 14 residues. J was trimmed by 4 bases and V by 3 bases; bases with no gene match: 6. The CDR3 DNA is TGTGCCAGCAGCTCCCCCAGGGAGGGAGAGACCCAGTACTTC. The encoded protein is CASSSPREGETQYF.

This clone was seen a single time. The rearrangement links TRBV10-3 to TRBJ2-1; TRBD2 agrees at 7 bases. Per germline, CDR1 ENHRY and CDR2 SYGVKD. V lost 10 bases and J lost 9; bases outside the gene matches: 9. This CDR3 has 12 amino acids. CDR3 in amino acids: CATTGGWFEQFF. CDR3 in DNA: TGTGCCACGACCGGGGGGTGGTTTGAGCAGTTCTTC.

The count of this clone is one. This rearrangement joins TRBV6-1 to TRBJ2-7; 11 bases are shared with TRBD2. The germline V gene encodes CDR1 MNHNS and CDR2 SASEGT. The trim removed 3 bases at V and 9 bases at J, leaving 19 bases unmatched. The CDR3 sequence is 18 residues long. CDR3 protein: CASSELSGRASTSVRQYF. CDR3 bases: TGTGCCAGCAGTGAGCTTAGCGGGAGGGCCAGTACGTCAGTCCGGCAGTACTTC.

The chain links TRBV4-1 to TRBJ2-3; 11 nucleotides match TRBD2. The germline CDR1 and CDR2 sequences are MGHRA and YSYEKL. The CDR3 totals 16 residues. Trimming took 1 base from V and 6 from J; bases not matched to a gene: 6. The CDR3 spells CASSQVAGGVSDTQYF. CDR3 coding DNA: TGCGCCAGCAGCCAAGTAGCGGGGGGGGTGAGTGATACGCAGTATTTT.

The genes are TRBV2 and TRBJ2-3, with D perhaps matching TRBD2 (6 bases). V lost 2 bases to trimming and J lost 6 bases, with 15 bases between them. Germline values: CDR1 SNHLY, CDR2 FYNNEI. This CDR3 spans 15 amino acids. The CDR3 DNA reads as TGTGCCAGCAGTGAACTCGGGAGCGGGTCCGATACGCAGTATTTT. Translated, it gives CASSELGSGSDTQYF.

The chain combines TRBV11-2 with TRBJ1-6, with unresolved D. The V gene lost 1 base and the J gene lost 6 bases, with 7 bases spanning the gap. Germline V gene data show CDR1 as SGHAT and CDR2 as FQNNGV. CDR3 length equals 14 residues. The CDR3 nucleotides read TGTGCCAGCAGCTTAGGACCGGGTAATTCACCCCTCCACTTT. Amino acids: CASSLGPGNSPLHF.

The CDR3: CASSPTRTGRSGYTF. CDR3 nucleotides: TGTGCCAGCAGCCCCACACGGACAGGGCGTAGTGGCTACACCTTC. This chain uses TRBV5-6 with TRBJ1-2, with 8 bases matching TRBD1. CDR1 and CDR2 (germline): SGHDT, YYEEEE. This CDR3 region has 15 residues. V trimming: 4 bases; J trimming: 7 bases; junction bases outside the gene matches: 12.

The genes are TRBV5-6 and TRBJ1-1, with TRBD1 identical over 7 bases. CDR1 and CDR2 (germline): SGHDT, YYEEEE. Trimming cost V 3 bases and J 0 bases; bases outside gene matches: 5. This CDR3 contains 15 residues. For the CDR3, the DNA is TGTGCCAGCAGCTGGGCGGGGACAGTGAACACTGAAGCTTTCTTT. Translated, it gives CASSWAGTVNTEAFF.

The gene calls are TRBV19 and TRBJ1-3, with TRBD1 identical over 7 bases. V lost 3 bases to trimming and J lost 3 bases; unmatched junction nucleotides: 2. The CDR3 has 14 amino acids. Germline V gives CDR1 LNHDA, CDR2 SQIVND (reference sequence). The CDR3 bases are TGTGCCAGTAGTATCGGACAGGTTGGAAACACCATATATTTT. It specifies CASSIGQVGNTIYF.

This chain joins TRBV10-3 and TRBJ2-5; the match to TRBD1 covers 7 bases. This CDR3 is built from 15 residues. Germline V gene lookup returns CDR1 ENHRY and CDR2 SYGVKD. The J segment lost 1 base and the V segment lost 7 bases, leaving 9 bases of the junction unmatched. The CDR3 here is CAIKPGQMIQETQYF. CDR3 sequence (DNA): TGTGCCATCAAACCGGGACAGATGATCCAAGAGACCCAGTACTTC.

The chain combines TRBV28 with TRBJ2-1, with a weak D call TRBD1 (5 bases). This CDR3 is built from 13 residues. The V gene's germline CDR1 is MDHEN and CDR2 SYDVKM. The germline V and J ends were trimmed by 7 bases and 9 bases, with 16 bases remaining between them. The CDR3 is CASNPHQGTEQFF. The CDR3 nucleotides read TGTGCCAGCAACCCCCACCAGGGAACTGAGCAGTTCTTC.

V usage is TRBV7-2 and J usage is TRBJ2-1; possible D gene TRBD1, 6 bases. The ends were cut back, 5 bases at V and 7 bases at J, with 9 bases in the middle. Germline V lookup: CDR1 SGHTA, CDR2 FQGNSA. The CDR3 length is 12 residues. CDR3 DNA: TGTGCCAGCAGCCTCCAGGGGAATGAGCAGTTCTTC. Its protein product is CASSLQGNEQFF.

The chain combines TRBV2 with TRBJ1-1; D remains unclear. Per the germline V gene, CDR1 is SNHLY and CDR2 is FYNNEI. The CDR3 runs 14 residues. Trimming removed 5 bases at V and 1 base at J, with 11 bases between. Here the CDR3 reads CASSWGGWNTEAFF. In DNA, the CDR3 is TGTGCCAGCAGTTGGGGAGGGTGGAACACTGAAGCTTTCTTT.

The genes are TRBV10-3 and TRBJ1-2; 8 bases line up with TRBD1. Trimming took 8 bases from V and 1 from J; bases not matched to a gene: 9. CDR1 ENHRY and CDR2 SYGVKD come from the germline V gene. The CDR3 extends over 15 amino acids. DNA of the CDR3: TGTGCCATCCGGAAGGGACAGGACCTTAACTATGGCTACACCTTC. This encodes CAIRKGQDLNYGYTF.

This clone occurred once. The chain combines TRBV27 with TRBJ1-5; D unclear. CDR3 length: 13 amino acids. Deletions cut 6 bases from V and 3 bases from J, with 9 bases between. CDR1 is MNHEY, CDR2 SMNVEV, per germline (reference sequence). The CDR3 loop reads CASSLGANQPQHF. In DNA form, the CDR3 reads TGTGCCAGCAGCCTAGGTGCCAATCAGCCCCAGCATTTT.

V and J are TRBV27 and TRBJ2-6; D may be TRBD2 (5 bases). CDR3 length equals 19 residues. The V gene's germline CDR1 is MNHEY and CDR2 SMNVEV (reference sequence). The V gene lost 3 bases and the J gene lost 0 bases, with 18 bases spanning the gap. CDR3 loop: CASSFRRGILNSGANVLTF. The CDR3, as DNA: TGTGCCAGCAGTTTCCGTCGGGGAATTCTTAACTCTGGGGCCAACGTCCTGACTTTC.

Worth noting for this clone: One junction end does not reproduce the germline sequence, and a read error may be involved. The V call is TRBV11-3, the J call TRBJ1-2; D is unclear. Germline values: CDR1 SGHNT, CDR2 YENEEA. The length of the CDR3 is 12 residues. The CDR3 loop is CASSSSGKPAKF. The DNA of the CDR3 is TGTGCCAGCAGCTCATCGGGGAAGCCGGCGAAATTC.

This clone was seen once. The V and J genes are TRBV6-6 and TRBJ1-1; D remains unclear. The germline V gene encodes CDR1 MNHNY and CDR2 SVGAGI (reference sequence). This CDR3 comprises 12 residues. V was clipped by 2 bases and J by 8 bases, with 9 bases between them. This CDR3 reads CASSYQSIEAFF. The CDR3 DNA is TGTGCCAGCAGTTACCAATCTATCGAAGCTTTCTTT.

The V gene is TRBV18, the J gene TRBJ1-2; 9 bases map to TRBD1. Germline V gene data show CDR1 as KGHSH and CDR2 as LQKENI. V shed 3 bases, J shed 5 bases, and the junction held 7 bases outside the gene matches. This CDR3 has 15 amino acids. DNA of the CDR3: TGTGCCAGCTCACCGGGACAGGGAACGACGTATGGCTACACCTTC. Translated: CASSPGQGTTYGYTF.

The chain employs TRBV5-8 and TRBJ2-3; 12 bases line up with TRBD2. Germline-derived CDR1 and CDR2 are SGHTS and YDEGEE. The CDR3 extends over 15 amino acids. V lost 8 bases to trimming and J lost 5 bases; unmatched junction nucleotides: 9. CDR3 in DNA: TGTGCCAGTTCGCGCTGGACTAGCGGGGTAGATACGCAGTATTTT. Translated: CASSRWTSGVDTQYF. The whole variable domain, filled in from reference TRBV5-8 and TRBJ2-3, reads EAGVTQSPTHLIKTRGQQATLRCSPISGHTSVYWYQQALGLGLQFLLWYDEGEERNRGNFPPRFSGRQFPNYSSELNVNALELEDSALYLCASSRWTSGVDTQYFGPGTRLTVL.

V usage is TRBV7-9 and J usage is TRBJ1-1, with 10 bases that match TRBD1. Germline CDR1 and CDR2: SEHNR and FQNEAQ (reference sequence). The CDR3 totals 17 residues. V trimming: 6 bases; J trimming: 0 bases; junction bases outside the gene matches: 10. In DNA, the CDR3 is TGTGCCAGCAGTCCTAAGACAGGGGGCTACGTGAACACTGAAGCTTTCTTT. Translation gives CASSPKTGGYVNTEAFF.

This rearrangement joins TRBV15 to TRBJ2-3; tentative D call: TRBD2 (6 bases). The CDR3 sequence is 15 residues long. V was clipped by 3 bases and J by 2 bases, with 12 bases between them. The germline V gene encodes CDR1 LNHNV and CDR2 YYDKDF (reference sequence). CDR3 sequence reads: CATSSLGLDTDTQYF. The CDR3 region has the DNA TGTGCCACCAGCAGCCTGGGACTGGACACAGATACGCAGTATTTT.

This sequence joins TRBV11-2 and TRBJ1-1; no definite D call. V was clipped by 4 bases and J by 2 bases, with 14 bases between them. The CDR3 loop spans 15 amino acids. CDR1 SGHAT and CDR2 FQNNGV come from the germline V gene. The CDR3 coding sequence is TGTGCCAGCAGCTCCAGTACATTGGCTAACACTGAAGCTTTCTTT. This translates into CASSSSTLANTEAFF.

The V and J genes are TRBV5-8 and TRBJ1-1; no firm D call. The CDR3 has 16 amino acids. The V end was cut by 0 bases, the J end by 1 base, with 13 bases between. Germline-derived CDR1 and CDR2 are SGHTS and YDEGEE. The CDR3 here is CASSLAADFPNTEAFF. The CDR3 DNA reads TGTGCCAGCAGCTTGGCCGCGGACTTCCCGAACACTGAAGCTTTCTTT.

The gene calls are TRBV27 and TRBJ2-7; 8 bases align to TRBD1. The V segment lost 6 bases and the J segment 2 bases; nucleotides outside the gene matches: 9. Germline loops: CDR1 MNHEY, CDR2 SMNVEV (reference sequence). The CDR3 loop spans 15 amino acids. The CDR3, as DNA: TGTGCCAGCAGCGAAAGGACAGGGATAGCCTACGAGCAGTACTTC. Protein: CASSERTGIAYEQYF.

The chain employs TRBV6-6 and TRBJ2-4; D is perhaps TRBD2 (6 bases). CDR3 length equals 13 residues. Looked up from germline, CDR1 is MNHNY and CDR2 is SVGAGI (reference sequence). The ends were cut back, 11 bases at V and 3 bases at J, with 14 bases in the middle. This CDR3 reads CAGLGGVKNIQYF. The CDR3, as DNA: TGTGCCGGACTCGGGGGAGTCAAAAACATTCAGTACTTC.